The table lists the clone carrying this T cell receptor beta chain with a count of one. Its antigen is still unknown. This CDR3 region has 14 residues. Germline V gene lookup returns CDR1 GTSNPN and CDR2 SVGIG (reference sequence). The data belong to a study of T cell responses to AZD1222 COVID-19 vaccine. Whole-study findings and limits: It was only after the peak T cell response that any repertoires were sampled.

The data were produced by immunoSEQ multiplex PCR, yet TCRdb's version contains in-frame clones alone and is incomplete. The sample lists over 100,000 clones; about nine tenths were seen once. The chain uses TRBV30 and TRBJ1-6, with no clear D. The TCR originated in an adult who received the AZD1222 COVID-19 vaccine. The sequences come from peripheral blood, collected 28 days after the second AZD1222 dose. The CDR3, as DNA: TGTGCGTTCAGAGTTGGGTGGGAAAATTCACCCCTCCACTTT. Encoded protein: CAFRVGWENSPLHF.